This T cell receptor beta chain appears in the sequencing data of a study of cytomegalovirus exposure and HLA in healthy donors. The primer mix had 60 Vbeta and 13 Jbeta primers. The table came from immunoSEQ multiplex PCR; TCRdb's copy has only in-frame clones and leaves some out. This sample has fewer than 130,000 clones, with around 80% found just once. The CDR3 contains 16 residues. Germline V CDR1 and CDR2: LNHDA, SQIVND (reference sequence). Trimming at V came to 5 bases and at J to 6 bases, leaving 8 bases not matched to a gene. This clone was seen only once. The sample taken for sequencing was PBMCs. This sequence originates from a man aged 30-40 years in good health and CMV-seropositive. V usage is TRBV19 and J usage is TRBJ2-1; 12 positions match TRBD2. This CDR3 reads CASSSPSGGASNEQFF. The CDR3 DNA reads as TGTGCCAGTAGTTCTCCTAGCGGGGGGGCCTCCAATGAGCAGTTCTTC.